This is a list of T cell receptor beta chains from one sample in a study of Graves' ophthalmopathy and Graves' hyperthyroidism. TCRdb re-called the multiplex PCR reads with MiXCR, one entry per CDR3 protein. Among 200,000 to 300,000 distinct CDR3 sequences listed, around 45% were seen once. Specimen: peripheral blood. These receptor sequences come from an adult man with Graves' ophthalmopathy. Both conserved end residues are part of each CDR3. Fields, in order: D gene, J gene, V gene, clone size, CDR3 DNA, CDR3 protein. D genes are given only for firm matches. Clone size is shown for a subset of rows, as once, few, many or a class of expanded clone.

.	TRBJ2-7	TRBV7-9	.	TGTGCCAGCAGCTTAGGGGTATACTCCTACGAGCAGTACTTC	CASSLGVYSYEQYF
TRBD1	TRBJ1-6	TRBV9	few	TGTGCCAGCAGCACCGGACAGGGCGATAATTCACCCCTCCACTTT	CASSTGQGDNSPLHF
.	TRBJ1-2	TRBV12-3/TRBV12-4	few	TGTGCCAGCAGTTTAGGGACTTCCTCTAACTATGGCTACACCTTC	CASSLGTSSNYGYTF
TRBD1	TRBJ1-1	TRBV20-1	.	TGCAGTGCATTGGGCGGAGGGGGCATTGGGACTGAAGCTTTCTTT	CSALGGGGIGTEAFF
.	TRBJ2-7	TRBV20-1	many	TGCAGTGCCTCGGACAGAACCTACGAGCAGTACTTC	CSASDRTYEQYF
TRBD1	TRBJ1-2	TRBV20-1	.	TGCAGTGCGGACCTTAGGGACAGGAGTGACTATGGCTACACCTTC	CSADLRDRSDYGYTF
.	TRBJ1-5	TRBV5-1	.	TGCGCCAGCAGCTTAGGCACCTCGGGGCCCCAGCATTTT	CASSLGTSGPQHF
.	TRBJ2-7	TRBV10-3	.	TGTGCCATCAGTGAGTCCACTAACCGGCCTCGGCCCTACGAGCAGTACTTC	CAISESTNRPRPYEQYF
.	TRBJ2-2	TRBV10-3	.	TGTGCCAGCAGTTACTCGATTATTTATCCTGGGGACACCGGGGAGCTGTTTTTT	CASSYSIIYPGDTGELFF
TRBD2	TRBJ2-5	TRBV2	.	TGTGCCAGCAGTGACCTTCTGCGGGGGAGTCAAGAGACCCAGTACTTC	CASSDLLRGSQETQYF
.	TRBJ1-4	TRBV6-5	.	TGTGCCAGCAGTGAAGCCGGGGGCAGGAGTGAAAAACTGTTTTTT	CASSEAGGRSEKLFF
.	TRBJ2-7	TRBV7-6	many	TGTGCCAGCAGCTTATCAGCGGGTTCCTCCTACGAGCAGTACTTC	CASSLSAGSSYEQYF
.	TRBJ1-6	TRBV10-3	few	TGTGCCATCAGTGAGGGGAGGGGTAATTCACCCCTCCACTTT	CAISEGRGNSPLHF
.	TRBJ2-5	TRBV10-3	few	TGTGCCATCAGTGATTTTGGAACGGCCCGGGCTGAAGAGACCCAGTACTTC	CAISDFGTARAEETQYF
.	TRBJ1-1	TRBV19	.	TGTGCCAGTAGTAGAAGAGGTCTGGACACTGAAGCTTTCTTT	CASSRRGLDTEAFF
.	TRBJ1-4	TRBV2	.	TGTGCCAGCCGAAGGGGGGCGACGGCTAATGAAAAACTGTTTTTT	CASRRGATANEKLFF
.	TRBJ2-2	TRBV2	.	TGTGCCAGCCGGGACACTGCGAACACCGGGGAGCTGTTTTTT	CASRDTANTGELFF
TRBD1	TRBJ1-5	TRBV3-1	few	TGTGCCAGCAGCCAGGACAGGGGAGTCCAGCCCCAGCATTTT	CASSQDRGVQPQHF
TRBD1	TRBJ1-1	TRBV5-1	.	TGCGCCAGCAGCCCCCCGACAGGGTTGGACACTGAAGCTTTCTTT	CASSPPTGLDTEAFF
.	TRBJ2-7	TRBV15	few	TGTGCCACCAGCTTACAGACAGGCCCCTACGAGCAGTACTTC	CATSLQTGPYEQYF
TRBD2	TRBJ2-7	TRBV10-2	many	TGCGCCAGCAGTGAGCCTGCGGGACTAGCTTACGAGCAGTACTTC	CASSEPAGLAYEQYF
TRBD1	TRBJ1-2	TRBV5-4	few	TGTGCCAGCAGCTTACCCCACTTTACAGGGGCGGATGGCTACACCTTC	CASSLPHFTGADGYTF
.	TRBJ2-5	TRBV29-1	.	TGCAGCTACGGCGGGGGCGGGGAGACCCAGTACTTC	CSYGGGGETQYF
TRBD1	TRBJ1-2	TRBV10-3	few	TGTGCCATCAGTGAGCGTTCCGGGACAGGGACCGACTATGGCTACACCTTC	CAISERSGTGTDYGYTF
TRBD1	TRBJ1-6	TRBV28	.	TGTGCCACCGTTCCGGGACAGCTGGCTTCACCCCTCCACTTT	CATVPGQLASPLHF
.	TRBJ1-1	TRBV29-1	few	TGCAGCGTTGAAAACAGAAACACTGAAGCTTTCTTT	CSVENRNTEAFF
.	TRBJ2-7	TRBV10-3	.	TGTGCCAGCAGCCAAGCCAGGGACGAGCAGTACTTC	CASSQARDEQYF
.	TRBJ1-2	TRBV12-3/TRBV12-4	few	TGTGCCAGCAGACCAGGGGTATCTGGCTACACCTTC	CASRPGVSGYTF
.	TRBJ1-2	TRBV20-1	.	TGCAGTGGGGGAGAGGGGGGGATTTTAGGCTACACCTTC	CSGGEGGILGYTF
.	TRBJ2-5	TRBV12-3/TRBV12-4	few	TGTGCCAGCAGTTTTAGCGTGGGTACAGAGACCCAGTACTTC	CASSFSVGTETQYF
.	TRBJ2-3	TRBV19	.	TGTGCCAGTAGTATAGTGGAGAGGAGGGGCACAGATACGCAGTATTTT	CASSIVERRGTDTQYF
.	TRBJ2-3	TRBV4-1	.	TGCGCCAGCACCCCCGGTCCGACCCGACAAGAAGATACGCAGTATTTT	CASTPGPTRQEDTQYF
.	TRBJ1-2	TRBV24-1	few	TGTGCCACCAGTGATTCGGGGGGCCTGATGTATGGCTACACCTTC	CATSDSGGLMYGYTF
TRBD1	TRBJ2-5	TRBV12-3/TRBV12-4	few	TGTGCCAGCAGTTTCGCGGACAGGGGCCAAGAGACCCAGTACTTC	CASSFADRGQETQYF
.	TRBJ2-5	TRBV7-2	.	TGTGCCAGCAGCCCGGGGGAGGCGGAGACCCAGTACTTC	CASSPGEAETQYF
.	TRBJ2-5	TRBV6-5	.	TGTGCCAGCAGTTACGGGCAAGAGACCCAGTACTTC	CASSYGQETQYF
.	TRBJ1-3	TRBV29-1	.	TGCAGCGTTGTCTACAACTCTGGAAACACCATATATTTT	CSVVYNSGNTIYF
TRBD2	TRBJ2-7	TRBV24-1	.	TGTGCCAGCCCACCGGGACTAGCGGGATTCACCGAGCAGTACTTC	CASPPGLAGFTEQYF
.	TRBJ2-2	TRBV5-1	.	TGCGCCAGCAGCTTCACAACTAGGGTCGACGGGGAGCTGTTTTTT	CASSFTTRVDGELFF
.	TRBJ2-3	TRBV10-3	once	TGTGCCATCAGTGACTCAGGGAGTCCTAGCACAGATACGCAGTATTTT	CAISDSGSPSTDTQYF
.	TRBJ1-2	TRBV6-5	few	TGTGCCAGCAGACGGGGACTGAACTATGGCTACACCTTC	CASRRGLNYGYTF
.	TRBJ1-1	TRBV2	many	TGTGCCAGCAGTGATGACCAGGGGTACACTGAAGCTTTCTTT	CASSDDQGYTEAFF
TRBD1	TRBJ1-1	TRBV29-1	many	TGCAGCGTTGCGGACAGGGATCGGTACACTGAAGCTTTCTTT	CSVADRDRYTEAFF
TRBD2	TRBJ2-7	TRBV9	once	TGTGCCAGCAGCCATGGGCGGGAGGGAACCTACGAGCAGTACTTC	CASSHGREGTYEQYF
.	TRBJ1-6	TRBV7-2	once	TGTGCCAGCAGCTTCCAGGCCCTCTATAATTCACCCCTCCACTTT	CASSFQALYNSPLHF
TRBD1	TRBJ1-2	TRBV12-3/TRBV12-4	.	TGTGCCAGCAGGCTAGAAGGGACAGGGACCCGTATTACCTTC	CASRLEGTGTRITF
.	TRBJ1-6	TRBV5-1	.	TGCGCCAGCAGCTTGGGGGGCCAAGGTGGTGATTCACCCCTCCACTTT	CASSLGGQGGDSPLHF